A selection of T cell receptor beta chains follows, all from one sample in a study of vaccination and CD4 T cells after COVID-19. What these receptors recognize is not known. TCRdb passed the PCR reads through MiXCR, listing each CDR3 protein once. The sample lists about 10,000 distinct CDR3 sequences, about 26% occurring once. The source material was CD4+ T cells from blood, cultured in vitro, sampled after SARS-CoV-2 vaccination. The receptors originated from a human donor who had recovered from COVID-19. CDR3s include the opening cysteine and the closing phenylalanine or tryptophan. Each record gives: clone size, J gene, D gene, V gene, CDR3 protein, CDR3 DNA. The D gene is left open where the match is weak. Size is omitted from some rows. Given values are once, few, many or a class for expanded clones.

size: NA
J: TRBJ1-3
D: NA
V: TRBV21-1
CDR3: CASSKKARVTNSGNTIYF
DNA: TGTGCCAGCAGCAAAAAGGCCAGGGTAACCAACTCTGGAAACACCATATATTTT

size: NA
J: TRBJ2-7
D: TRBD1
V: TRBV7-6
CDR3: CASSLGLTGVGEQYF
DNA: TGTGCCAGCAGCCTCGGTCTTACAGGGGTTGGAGAGCAGTACTTC

size: NA
J: TRBJ1-2
D: TRBD1
V: TRBV7-9
CDR3: CASSLDRGRGYTF
DNA: TGTGCCAGCAGCTTAGACAGGGGAAGGGGCTACACCTTC

size: few
J: TRBJ1-2
D: NA
V: TRBV4-3
CDR3: CASSQVIGQGNGYTF
DNA: TGCGCCAGCAGCCAAGTGATAGGGCAGGGGAATGGCTACACCTTC

size: NA
J: TRBJ1-5
D: NA
V: TRBV12-3/TRBV12-4
CDR3: CASSLDGRDNQPQHF
DNA: TGTGCCAGCAGTTTAGATGGCAGGGACAATCAGCCCCAGCATTTT

size: medium-sized
J: TRBJ1-5
D: NA
V: TRBV6-1
CDR3: CASSERGNQPQHF
DNA: TGTGCCAGCAGTGAGAGGGGCAATCAGCCCCAGCATTTT

size: NA
J: TRBJ2-4
D: NA
V: TRBV6-2/TRBV6-3
CDR3: CASSRTLAKNIQYF
DNA: TGTGCCAGCAGCAGGACATTAGCCAAAAACATTCAGTACTTC

size: few
J: TRBJ1-1
D: TRBD1
V: TRBV12-3/TRBV12-4
CDR3: CASTLGQGRAEAFF
DNA: TGTGCCAGCACTCTAGGACAGGGCAGGGCTGAAGCTTTCTTT

size: few
J: TRBJ2-2
D: TRBD1
V: TRBV19
CDR3: CASSIRQGQTGELFF
DNA: TGTGCCAGTAGTATTCGACAGGGGCAAACCGGGGAGCTGTTTTTT

size: few
J: TRBJ1-2
D: NA
V: TRBV7-9
CDR3: CASSLTQPGGYTF
DNA: TGTGCCAGCAGCTTAACACAGCCGGGGGGCTACACCTTC

size: few
J: TRBJ2-1
D: TRBD2
V: TRBV25-1
CDR3: CASRGGLAPNEQFF
DNA: TGTGCCAGCAGGGGGGGACTAGCACCGAATGAGCAGTTCTTC

size: medium-sized
J: TRBJ2-7
D: TRBD1
V: TRBV20-1
CDR3: CSARGDRLYSYEQYF
DNA: TGCAGTGCTAGGGGGGACAGACTCTACTCCTACGAGCAGTACTTC

size: few
J: TRBJ1-1
D: NA
V: TRBV7-9
CDR3: CASSLLSPLGNTEAFF
DNA: TGTGCCAGCAGCTTACTGAGTCCCTTGGGGAACACTGAAGCTTTCTTT

size: few
J: TRBJ2-3
D: TRBD2
V: TRBV15
CDR3: CATSRKREGRDTQYF
DNA: TGTGCCACCAGCAGAAAGCGGGAGGGCCGAGATACGCAGTATTTT

size: medium-sized
J: TRBJ1-6
D: NA
V: TRBV6-5
CDR3: CASSYRLGLNNSPLHF
DNA: TGTGCCAGCAGTTACCGCTTGGGACTGAATAATTCACCCCTCCACTTT

size: medium-sized
J: TRBJ1-1
D: TRBD1
V: TRBV19
CDR3: CASSSDRGTEAFF
DNA: TGTGCCAGTAGTTCGGACAGGGGCACTGAAGCTTTCTTT

size: medium-sized
J: TRBJ1-1
D: NA
V: TRBV20-1
CDR3: CSAVNRVNTEAFF
DNA: TGCAGTGCCGTGAACAGGGTGAACACTGAAGCTTTCTTT

size: NA
J: TRBJ1-3
D: NA
V: TRBV27
CDR3: CASSSWGGRGNTIYF
DNA: TGTGCCAGCAGCTCTTGGGGGGGCAGAGGAAACACCATATATTTT

size: NA
J: TRBJ2-3
D: TRBD2
V: TRBV28
CDR3: CASSFYRLAQDTQYF
DNA: TGTGCCAGCAGTTTTTACCGACTAGCTCAAGATACGCAGTATTTT

size: NA
J: TRBJ2-3
D: NA
V: TRBV28
CDR3: CASSLEVGRTRGQYF
DNA: TGTGCCAGCAGTTTAGAGGTTGGTAGGACCCGGGGGCAGTATTTT

size: few
J: TRBJ1-3
D: NA
V: TRBV7-6
CDR3: CASSLEGHLGNTIYF
DNA: TGTGCCAGCAGCTTAGAAGGCCACCTTGGAAACACCATATATTTT

size: NA
J: TRBJ1-5
D: NA
V: TRBV29-1
CDR3: CSAGGGGLPQHF
DNA: TGCAGCGCCGGGGGTGGGGGTTTGCCCCAGCATTTT

size: NA
J: TRBJ2-7
D: NA
V: TRBV29-1
CDR3: CSVEDMSYEQYF
DNA: TGCAGCGTGGAGGACATGAGCTACGAGCAGTACTTC

size: NA
J: TRBJ2-1
D: TRBD2
V: TRBV7-2
CDR3: CASSIPLGTSGRTFSYNEQFF
DNA: TGTGCCAGCAGCATCCCCCTCGGGACTAGCGGGAGGACATTCTCCTACAATGAGCAGTTCTTC

size: few
J: TRBJ2-1
D: NA
V: TRBV5-1
CDR3: CASRPWGKDEQFF
DNA: TGCGCCAGCAGGCCTTGGGGCAAAGATGAGCAGTTCTTC

size: NA
J: TRBJ2-7
D: TRBD1
V: TRBV20-1
CDR3: CSAKDRTYSYEQYF
DNA: TGCAGTGCCAAGGACAGGACTTACTCCTACGAGCAGTACTTC

size: medium-sized
J: TRBJ2-1
D: NA
V: TRBV20-1
CDR3: CSAVQELPYNEQFF
DNA: TGCAGTGCTGTCCAGGAGCTTCCCTACAATGAGCAGTTCTTC

size: few
J: TRBJ1-2
D: NA
V: TRBV6-1
CDR3: CASSQDRIYGYTF
DNA: TGTGCCAGCAGCCAGGACAGAATCTATGGCTACACCTTC

size: few
J: TRBJ2-5
D: NA
V: TRBV7-3
CDR3: CASSLTPARMETQYF
DNA: TGTGCCAGCAGCTTAACCCCAGCGAGGATGGAGACCCAGTACTTC

size: NA
J: TRBJ2-7
D: TRBD2
V: TRBV20-1
CDR3: CSARDRTSGSYEQYF
DNA: TGCAGTGCTAGAGATCGCACTAGCGGGTCTTACGAGCAGTACTTC

size: NA
J: TRBJ2-3
D: TRBD1
V: TRBV24-1
CDR3: CATSETGFSTDTQYF
DNA: TGTGCCACCAGTGAGACAGGGTTTAGCACAGATACGCAGTATTTT

size: few
J: TRBJ1-6
D: TRBD1
V: TRBV5-1
CDR3: CASSLDGTDYSPLHF
DNA: TGCGCCAGCAGCTTGGATGGGACAGACTATTCACCCCTCCACTTT

size: NA
J: TRBJ2-1
D: TRBD1
V: TRBV28
CDR3: CASSLLGQGLSFF
DNA: TGTGCCAGCAGTTTACTAGGACAGGGGCTCTCGTTCTTC

size: medium-sized
J: TRBJ1-5
D: NA
V: TRBV7-9
CDR3: CASSLGGYSNQPQHF
DNA: TGTGCCAGCAGCTTAGGAGGGTATAGCAATCAGCCCCAGCATTTT

size: NA
J: TRBJ2-7
D: NA
V: TRBV20-1
CDR3: CVPARDYEQYF
DNA: TGCGTCCCCGCCCGGGATTACGAGCAGTACTTC

size: NA
J: TRBJ1-2
D: NA
V: TRBV14
CDR3: CASSHSTTGFGGYTF
DNA: TGTGCCAGCAGCCACTCCACGACAGGCTTCGGGGGCTACACCTTC

size: NA
J: TRBJ1-2
D: TRBD1
V: TRBV20-1
CDR3: CSAIRGPGGYTF
DNA: TGCAGTGCTATCAGGGGGCCGGGGGGCTACACCTTC

size: medium-sized
J: TRBJ1-6
D: TRBD1
V: TRBV7-2
CDR3: CASSPPGQGRRNSPLHF
DNA: TGTGCCAGCAGCCCCCCGGGACAGGGTAGGCGTAATTCACCCCTCCACTTT

size: NA
J: TRBJ2-5
D: TRBD2
V: TRBV7-9
CDR3: CASSHQTWGGDQYF
DNA: TGTGCCAGCAGCCACCAGACCTGGGGGGGGGACCAGTACTTC

size: NA
J: TRBJ2-7
D: NA
V: TRBV7-2
CDR3: CASSTVGVEQYF
DNA: TGTGCCAGCAGCACCGTGGGCGTCGAGCAGTACTTC

size: NA
J: TRBJ2-1
D: NA
V: TRBV28
CDR3: CASSFSSRGRSLGEQFF
DNA: TGTGCCAGCAGTTTTTCCTCCCGTGGGCGGTCGCTGGGTGAGCAGTTCTTC

size: NA
J: TRBJ2-3
D: NA
V: TRBV10-3
CDR3: CAISEPGGKGDHTQYF
DNA: TGTGCCATCAGTGAGCCCGGCGGCAAGGGGGACCATACGCAGTATTTT

size: once
J: TRBJ2-7
D: NA
V: TRBV30
CDR3: CAWRTRFEQYF
DNA: TGTGCCTGGAGAACCCGCTTCGAGCAGTACTTC

size: few
J: TRBJ2-5
D: TRBD1
V: TRBV18
CDR3: CASSKGQLETQYF
DNA: TGTGCCAGCTCGAAGGGACAGCTAGAGACCCAGTACTTC

size: NA
J: TRBJ2-1
D: NA
V: TRBV15
CDR3: CATSIGRYNEQFF
DNA: TGTGCCACCAGCATCGGACGGTACAATGAGCAGTTCTTC

size: once
J: TRBJ1-6
D: NA
V: TRBV27
CDR3: CASSLGHRRSRPDSSSPLHF
DNA: TGTGCCAGCAGTTTAGGGCACAGACGGAGCCGACCTGATAGCAGTTCACCCCTCCACTTT

size: NA
J: TRBJ2-4
D: NA
V: TRBV18
CDR3: CASSPFNREIAKNIQYF
DNA: TGTGCCAGCTCACCATTTAACCGGGAAATAGCCAAAAACATTCAGTACTTC

size: NA
J: TRBJ2-3
D: NA
V: TRBV6-1
CDR3: CASGRDTQYF
DNA: TGTGCCAGCGGACGGGATACGCAGTATTTT

size: few
J: TRBJ2-6
D: NA
V: TRBV6-2/TRBV6-3
CDR3: CASSFPGGANVLTF
DNA: TGTGCCAGCAGTTTCCCAGGGGGGGCCAACGTCCTGACTTTC

size: few
J: TRBJ2-2
D: NA
V: TRBV28
CDR3: CASSLPSLGELFF
DNA: TGTGCCAGCAGTCTCCCGTCCCTCGGGGAGCTGTTTTTT

size: NA
J: TRBJ2-7
D: TRBD2
V: TRBV5-4
CDR3: CASSLAASGSYEQYF
DNA: TGTGCCAGCAGCTTGGCAGCTAGCGGGTCTTACGAGCAGTACTTC